This TCR beta chain was identified during a study of monozygotic twins with inflammatory bowel disease (dated by TCRdb to the late 2010s). Study-wide context: The full study comprised around 28 monozygotic twin pairs: nine German pairs (four IBD-concordant, five IBD-discordant) and 19 IBD-discordant Danish pairs. The search for disease-associated traits relied mainly on comparing, within discordant pairs, IBD patients with their genetically identical healthy co-twins. Each individual had, on average, about 151 000 unique TCRalpha sequences and 181 000 unique TCRbeta sequences available for analysis.

The CDR3 contains 14 residues, cysteine and phenylalanine counted. DNA is not on record. A roughly 2.4 ml peripheral blood sample was drawn into PAXgene tubes per donor and stored at -80°C. Total RNA was isolated from whole blood with the PAXgene blood miRNA kit on an automated QIAcube, without T cell sorting. Peripheral blood from monozygotic twin pairs who were concordant or discordant for inflammatory bowel disease underwent deep TCRalpha and TCRbeta repertoire profiling using unique molecular barcoding. Smoking habits were recorded for all twin pairs, and each individual was classified as a current, former or never smoker. What the research found in general, with its limitations: No difference in repertoire similarity was observed between concordant and discordant twins, possibly owing to limited statistical power. No single strong signal or clonotype linked to IBD turned up in the results, so the idea that one exists was not supported. The analysis was unable to tell apart different T cell subtypes. Measured by the inverse Simpson index, TCRbeta repertoire diversity was lower in IBD patients than in their healthy co-twins. Compared with healthy twins, IBD patients shared fewer clonotypes with other individuals, and the difference was most pronounced in patients with signs of disease activity. Background noise and inter-individual variability may have been introduced into the repertoires by the differing immunosuppressive treatments among patients.

The library was prepared using 5' RACE. For each TCR library, 3,000 to 4,000 ng of total RNA was used. cDNA was synthesized with SMARTScribe reverse transcriptase in eight separate reactions per sample. Unique molecular identifiers containing a 6-nucleotide sample barcode were introduced through template switching during cDNA synthesis. TCRalpha and TCRbeta cDNA was amplified in two nested PCRs of around 15 and 9 cycles, and bead purification was carried out after each PCR. Before amplification, cDNA was treated with uracil DNA-glycosylase and purified using the QIAquick PCR purification kit. The second PCR was the step at which Illumina TruSeq-compatible adapters and sample-specific barcodes were added. Library quality and concentration were assessed using TapeStation and Qubit, and about 5 ng of each library was pooled. Pooled libraries were sequenced on an Illumina HiSeq2500 single-index Rapid Run with 2 x 100 bp reads and custom sequencing primers. The paper's processing steps were these. MiGEC version 1.2.6 was used for UMI-based consensus assembly to correct PCR and sequencing errors. MiXCR version 2.1.1 was used for V(D)J alignment, clonotype assembly and CDR3 extraction. To normalise gene usage, clonotype sharing and MAIT/NKT TCR abundance, the top 1000, 10 000 and 20 000 clonotypes in each sample were analysed. Diversity was computed as the inverse Simpson index with the vegan R package after downsampling to 27 000 UMIs. Paired Mann-Whitney U tests were applied to discordant twin pairs, and Benjamini-Hochberg correction was used for multiple testing. The reads underwent TCRdb reprocessing, giving one record for each CDR3 protein sequence and no DNA. TCRdb's processing, not the authors' own work, is the source of the V and J calls. The sample table includes 200,000 to 250,000 distinct CDR3 sequences. Jointly, the top ten make up approximately 1.6% of the sample.

As regards this clonotype: Its target antigen remains unknown.

Recombination linked TRBV12-3 or TRBV12-4 to TRBJ1-6; TCRdb calls TRBD1, which cannot be checked without DNA. The sequence derives from a human donor with ulcerative colitis or Crohn's disease, or a healthy co-twin of an affected twin (not recorded which). What was sequenced was blood. The CDR3 protein sequence reads: CASSPGSLNSPLHF.